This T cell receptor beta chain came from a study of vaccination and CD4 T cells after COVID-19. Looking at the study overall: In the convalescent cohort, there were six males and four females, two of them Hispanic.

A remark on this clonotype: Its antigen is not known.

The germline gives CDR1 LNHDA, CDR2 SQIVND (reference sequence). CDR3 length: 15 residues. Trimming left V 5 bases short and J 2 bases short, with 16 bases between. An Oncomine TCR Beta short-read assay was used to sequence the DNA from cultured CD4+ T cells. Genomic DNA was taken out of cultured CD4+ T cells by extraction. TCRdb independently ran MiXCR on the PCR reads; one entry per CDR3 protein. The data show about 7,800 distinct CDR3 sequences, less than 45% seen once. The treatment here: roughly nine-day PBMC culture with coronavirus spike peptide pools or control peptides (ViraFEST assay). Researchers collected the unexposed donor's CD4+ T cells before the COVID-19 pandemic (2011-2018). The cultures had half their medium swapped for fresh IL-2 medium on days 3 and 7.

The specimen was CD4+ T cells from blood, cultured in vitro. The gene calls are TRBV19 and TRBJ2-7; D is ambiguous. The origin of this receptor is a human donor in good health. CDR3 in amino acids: CASSAASLGPYEQYF. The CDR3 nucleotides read TGTGCCAGTAGTGCCGCGTCCCTTGGGCCCTACGAGCAGTACTTC.